Each of the 21 T cell receptor beta chains below was sequenced from the same sample in a study of cytomegalovirus exposure and HLA in healthy donors. The PCR contained 60 Vbeta and 13 Jbeta primers. The method was immunoSEQ multiplex PCR; TCRdb's version includes in-frame clones alone and lacks a portion of them. The top ten clones hold less than 2% of a sample with some 110,000 clones, around 66% of them seen once. The sequenced material came from PBMCs. Receptors were obtained from a man aged 18 to 29 in good health and CMV-seronegative.

The chain employs TRBV18 and TRBJ1-1; TRBD1 agrees at 7 bases. The CDR3 runs to 13 residues. The germline V gene encodes CDR1 KGHSH and CDR2 LQKENI. V lost 5 bases to trimming and J lost 3 bases; unmatched junction nucleotides: 3. CDR3 sequence (DNA): TGTGCCAGCTCATTTACAGGGGACACTGAAGCTTTCTTT. It translates to CASSFTGDTEAFF.

This clone was observed a few times. This CDR3 reads CASSGTGPQEAFF. Written as DNA, the CDR3 is TGTGCCAGCAGTGGGACAGGGCCTCAAGAAGCTTTCTTT. The chain uses TRBV25-1 and TRBJ1-1; 8 nucleotides align to TRBD1. Germline-derived CDR1 and CDR2 are MGHDK and SYGVNS. This CDR3 spans 13 amino acids. Trimming removed 4 bases from V and 8 bases from J; junction bases left unmatched: 6.

This clone showed up just once. CDR3 loop: CSARVTYEQYF. The CDR3 DNA is TGCAGTGCTAGAGTAACCTACGAGCAGTACTTC. The chain employs TRBV20-1 and TRBJ2-7; D ambiguous. Germline CDR1 is DFQATT and CDR2 is SNEGSKA (reference sequence). The CDR3 loop spans 11 amino acids. V was trimmed by 1 base and J by 2 bases, leaving 3 bases between them.

This chain links TRBV28 with TRBJ1-5; D is unclear. Looked up from germline, CDR1 is MDHEN and CDR2 is SYDVKM. This CDR3 contains 14 residues. Trimming left V 11 bases short and J 4 bases short, with 18 bases between. The CDR3 protein is CAGEGGELNQPQHF. The CDR3 DNA follows: TGTGCCGGCGAGGGTGGGGAACTAAATCAGCCCCAGCATTTT.

This chain links TRBV5-4 with TRBJ2-5; possible D gene TRBD1, 5 bases. The CDR3 is made up of 15 amino acids. Trimming removed 0 bases at V and 2 bases at J, with 11 bases between. Per germline, CDR1 SGHNT and CDR2 YYREEE (reference sequence). The CDR3: CASSLGQTIQETQYF. The CDR3 DNA reads TGTGCCAGCAGCTTGGGACAGACGATACAAGAGACCCAGTACTTC.

J is TRBJ2-4 and V is TRBV19, with TRBD1 matching over 9 bases. Trimming took 5 bases from V and 0 from J; bases not matched to a gene: 11. This CDR3 is 18 amino acids long. Germline lookup yields CDR1 LNHDA and CDR2 SQIVND (reference sequence). In DNA, the CDR3 is TGTGCCAGTAGTGCGGCCAACAGGGGGCGGCTAGCCAAAAACATTCAGTACTTC. Protein product: CASSAANRGRLAKNIQYF.

The chain has TRBV9 and TRBJ2-3; no reliable D call. The germline CDR1 and CDR2 sequences are SGDLS and YYNGEE. The V and J ends lost 0 bases and 3 bases respectively, with 11 bases between them. CDR3 size: 15 residues. CDR3 sequence: CASSVGAGRTDTQYF. The CDR3 nucleotides read TGTGCCAGCAGCGTAGGGGCAGGTAGGACAGATACGCAGTATTTT.

The chain carries TRBV29-1 and TRBJ1-2; 7 nucleotides match TRBD1. J lost 6 bases, V lost 7 bases, and 23 bases had no gene match. In germline, CDR1 is SQVTM, CDR2 ANQGSEA. The CDR3 has 17 amino acids. The CDR3 DNA reads as TGCAGCGGGATTGACATGGACAGGCCGTATCCTATAGATGGCTACACCTTC. Amino acid sequence: CSGIDMDRPYPIDGYTF. Based on the CDR3 plus reference TRBV29-1 and TRBJ1-2, the full variable domain is SAVISQKPSRDICQRGTSLTIQCQVDSQVTMMFWYRQQPGQSLTLIATANQGSEATYESGFVIDKFPISRPNLTFSTLTVSNMSPEDSSIYLCSGIDMDRPYPIDGYTFGSGTRLTVV.

The chain carries TRBV28 and TRBJ1-2, with D uncertain. V was shortened by 5 bases and J by 1 base, with 17 bases between the two germline ends. Germline V CDR1 and CDR2: MDHEN, SYDVKM. The CDR3 spans 16 residues. CDR3 DNA: TGTGCCAGCAGTCTGCAGGCACCAACCTATAACTATGGCTACACCTTC. This encodes CASSLQAPTYNYGYTF.

The chain uses TRBV5-1 and TRBJ1-2; weak D call: TRBD1 (5 bases). Trimming shortened V by 2 bases and J by 5 bases, and 10 bases separated the two germline ends. This CDR3 comprises 13 residues. Germline CDR1 SGHRS, CDR2 YFSETQ. For the CDR3, the DNA is TGCGCCAGCAGCTTTCCCGACAGTTATGGCTACACCTTC. Its protein is CASSFPDSYGYTF.

This clone has just a few counts. The DNA of the CDR3 is TGTGCCAGCAGCTCCGACAGGGGGCGCTTCCCAGATACGCAGTATTTT. Translated, it gives CASSSDRGRFPDTQYF. The chain is built from TRBV7-9 and TRBJ2-3, with 10 bases lining up with TRBD1. The CDR3 extends over 16 amino acids. In germline, CDR1 is SEHNR, CDR2 FQNEAQ (reference sequence). V gave up 4 bases and J gave up 4 bases; unmatched junction bases: 8.

V is TRBV27 and J is TRBJ1-1; 7 positions agree with TRBD1. With 5 bases clipped from V and 1 base from J, the junction kept 4 bases outside the gene matches. Germline loops: CDR1 MNHEY, CDR2 SMNVEV (reference sequence). The CDR3 is 14 residues long. CDR3: CASSPYRGNTEAFF. CDR3 DNA sequence: TGTGCCAGCAGTCCCTACAGGGGGAACACTGAAGCTTTCTTT.

This clone has a handful of counts. The chain carries TRBV5-1 and TRBJ1-3, with 7 positions matching TRBD1. V lost 0 bases and J lost 0; bases outside the gene matches: 6. CDR1 and CDR2 from the germline V gene are SGHRS and YFSETQ. CDR3 size: 17 residues. The CDR3, as DNA: TGCGCCAGCAGCTTGGGCCAGGGGGGCATCTCTGGAAACACCATATATTTT. Translating gives CASSLGQGGISGNTIYF.

The J gene is TRBJ2-1, the V gene TRBV5-1; TRBD2 matches at 7 bases. The CDR3 runs to 16 residues. V trimming: 4 bases; J trimming: 5 bases; junction bases outside the gene matches: 12. Germline-derived CDR1 and CDR2 are SGHRS and YFSETQ. CDR3 nucleotide sequence: TGCGCCAGCAGCCCACGGGCGAGCGGGGTAAACAATGAGCAGTTCTTC. It specifies CASSPRASGVNNEQFF.

The rearrangement links TRBV27 to TRBJ2-7; D possibly corresponds to TRBD2 (5 bases). Germline CDR1 MNHEY, CDR2 SMNVEV (reference sequence). V was clipped by 4 bases and J by 7 bases, with 8 bases between them. The CDR3 spans 11 residues. CDR3 bases: TGTGCCAGCAGTTCGGGGTGGGAGCAGTACTTC. It codes for CASSSGWEQYF.

The gene calls are TRBV9 and TRBJ2-3, with D possibly TRBD2 on 5 matching bases. This CDR3 spans 17 amino acids. Trimming shortened V by 1 base and J by 3 bases, and 18 bases separated the two germline ends. Germline-derived CDR1 and CDR2 are SGDLS and YYNGEE. CDR3 sequence: CASSVKGSPPGTDTQYF. DNA for the CDR3: TGTGCCAGCAGCGTAAAAGGTTCTCCTCCGGGAACAGATACGCAGTATTTT.

This chain connects TRBV6-1 to TRBJ2-3; D remains ambiguous. V was pared by 1 base and J by 4 bases, with 18 bases between. This CDR3 spans 17 amino acids. Germline V lookup: CDR1 MNHNS, CDR2 SASEGT. CDR3 loop: CASSEGMPSRVSDTQYF. As DNA, the CDR3 is TGTGCCAGCAGTGAAGGGATGCCATCCCGGGTGTCAGATACGCAGTATTTT.

The chain uses TRBV2 and TRBJ2-6; TRBD1 might be the D (5 bases). Germline-derived CDR1 and CDR2 are SNHLY and FYNNEI. The CDR3 covers 14 residues. The V end was cut by 10 bases, the J end by 0 bases, with 10 bases between. Written as DNA, the CDR3 is TGTGCCACCAGACAGAGCTCTGGGGCCAACGTCCTGACTTTC. It is translated as CATRQSSGANVLTF.

The chain combines TRBV6-5 with TRBJ2-1; 13 bases match TRBD2. Unmatched junction bases numbered 5, after V lost 4 bases and J lost 8 bases. The germline CDR1 and CDR2 sequences are MNHEY and SVGAGI. The CDR3 runs to 15 residues. This CDR3 is CASSFRTSGSDEQFF. In DNA, the CDR3 is TGTGCCAGCAGTTTCAGGACTAGCGGGAGCGATGAGCAGTTCTTC.

The J gene is TRBJ1-4, the V gene TRBV6-1; maybe TRBD1 (6 bases). The V end was cut by 1 base, the J end by 8 bases, with 14 bases between. Per the germline V gene, CDR1 is MNHNS and CDR2 is SASEGT. The CDR3 is 15 residues long. The CDR3: CASSEGSRGGEKLFF. The CDR3 region has the DNA TGTGCCAGCAGTGAAGGCTCCAGGGGTGGGGAAAAACTGTTTTTT.

The J gene is TRBJ2-5, the V gene TRBV5-1; possibly TRBD1 for D (5 bases). CDR1 and CDR2 from the germline V gene are SGHRS and YFSETQ. V was cut by 6 bases and J by 0 bases, with 15 bases left in between. The CDR3 has 15 amino acids. The CDR3 here is CASTNEAGYQETQYF. CDR3 sequence (DNA): TGCGCCAGCACTAACGAAGCAGGGTACCAAGAGACCCAGTACTTC.